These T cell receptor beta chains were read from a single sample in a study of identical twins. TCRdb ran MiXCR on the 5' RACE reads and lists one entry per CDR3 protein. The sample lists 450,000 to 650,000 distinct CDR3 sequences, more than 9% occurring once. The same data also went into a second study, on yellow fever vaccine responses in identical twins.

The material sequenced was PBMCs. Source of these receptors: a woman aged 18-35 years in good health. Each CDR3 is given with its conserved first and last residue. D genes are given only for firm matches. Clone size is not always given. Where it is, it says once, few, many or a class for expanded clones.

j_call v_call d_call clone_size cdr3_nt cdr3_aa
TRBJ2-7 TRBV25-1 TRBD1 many TGTGCCAGCAGTGAGGCGGGGACAGGGGCATCCTACGAGCAGTACTTC CASSEAGTGASYEQYF
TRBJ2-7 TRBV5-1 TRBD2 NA TGCGCCAGCAGAGGGAGCGGGAGAAACCACGAGCAGTACTTC CASRGSGRNHEQYF
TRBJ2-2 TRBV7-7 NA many TGTGCTAGCAGATTGACAGGGAACACCGGGGAGCTGTTTTTT CASRLTGNTGELFF
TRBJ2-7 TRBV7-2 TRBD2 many TGTGCCAGCAGCTTTGCCAGCGGGAGCTCCTACGAGCAGTACTTC CASSFASGSSYEQYF
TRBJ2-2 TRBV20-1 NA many TGCAGTGCTAGAGATGCGGGGCCGGGCGGCGGGGAGCTGTTTTTT CSARDAGPGGGELFF
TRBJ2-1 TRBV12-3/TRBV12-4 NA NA TGTGCCAGCAGCCCCTCATCTGTTGAGCAGTTCTTC CASSPSSVEQFF
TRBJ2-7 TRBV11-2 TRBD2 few TGTGCCAGCAGCTTCTTAACTAGCGGGATGGGGACCTACGAGCAGTACTTC CASSFLTSGMGTYEQYF
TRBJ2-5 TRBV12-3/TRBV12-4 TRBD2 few TGTGCCAGCATGCTAGCGGGGGGCATGGAGACCCAGTACTTC CASMLAGGMETQYF
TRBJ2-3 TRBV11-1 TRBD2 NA TGTGCCAGCAGCTTAGAGGGGAAAGGACTAGCGCCCCCAGGGACCACAGATACGCAGTATTTT CASSLEGKGLAPPGTTDTQYF
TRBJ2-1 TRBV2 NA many TGTGCCAGCAGGGCTTACAGGGACTGGTACAATGAGCAGTTCTTC CASRAYRDWYNEQFF
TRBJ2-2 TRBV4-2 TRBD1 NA TGTGCCAGCAGCCACGGACAGGGGGACACCGGGGAGCTGTTTTTT CASSHGQGDTGELFF
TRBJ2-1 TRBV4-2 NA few TGTGCCAGCAGCCAAGATGCCGGGGCCCGCAATGAGCAGTTCTTC CASSQDAGARNEQFF
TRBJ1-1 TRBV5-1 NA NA TGCGCCAGCAGCACTCAGGGCAGGGGCCCGAACACTGAAGCTTTCTTT CASSTQGRGPNTEAFF
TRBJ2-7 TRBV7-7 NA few TGTGCTAGCAGCGTAGGGACACAAAACTACGAGCAGTACTTC CASSVGTQNYEQYF
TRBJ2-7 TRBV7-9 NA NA TGTGCCAGCAGCTTCCGGGACATGACCTACGAGCAGTACTTC CASSFRDMTYEQYF
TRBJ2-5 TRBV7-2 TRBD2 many TGTGCCAGCAGCTTAGATGGGCGGGAGGGTGAGACCCAGTACTTC CASSLDGREGETQYF